Listed here are 2 T cell receptor beta chains from one sample, sequenced in a study of T-cell memory formation after mild COVID-19. Using its own MiXCR run on the 5' RACE reads, TCRdb lists one record per CDR3 protein. The sample includes 500,000 to 650,000 distinct CDR3 sequences, about 22% of them seen just once. Sequencing was done on a sample of PBMCs or a T cell subset sorted from them (not recorded which). These receptors all stem from an adult woman who had mild COVID-19 (a few samples of this study predate the infection). Cell type and time point are not known.

The J gene is TRBJ1-1, the V gene TRBV9; TRBD1 aligns across 7 bases. V lost 4 bases and J lost 5; bases outside the gene matches: 11. The CDR3 sequence is 15 residues long. Looked up from germline, CDR1 is SGDLS and CDR2 is YYNGEE. The CDR3 loop is CASSSEGARDTEAFF. DNA of the CDR3: TGTGCCAGCAGCTCTGAGGGGGCCAGAGATACTGAAGCTTTCTTT.

The CDR3 DNA follows: TGTGCCATCAGTGAGTCGAGTTGGGCTTCTGGGACAGAGAACACCGGGGAGCTGTTTTTT. It yields the protein CAISESSWASGTENTGELFF. The chain employs TRBV10-3 and TRBJ2-2, with TRBD1 matching over 7 bases. The CDR3 consists of 20 residues. CDR1 is ENHRY and CDR2 is SYGVKD in the germline V gene. The V gene end was trimmed by 0 bases and the J gene end by 1 base; junction bases not matched to a gene: 14.